The clone carrying this T cell receptor beta chain appeared a single time. As yet, its antigen is unknown. Germline CDR1 is SGHVS and CDR2 is FNYEAQ. V lost 8 bases to trimming and J lost 5 bases; unmatched junction nucleotides: 6. This CDR3 region has 13 residues. This entry is derived from a study of cytomegalovirus exposure and HLA in healthy donors. The donors were part of the validation cohort, which consisted of 120 subjects and was separate from the first cohort of several hundred subjects. Here immunoSEQ multiplex PCR was the method, and the copy in TCRdb shows in-frame clones only, minus some. This table has some 56,000 clones, 90% to 95% appearing once. The study, taken as a whole, reports: Altogether, 150 to 200 TCR beta chains were recorded as cytomegalovirus-associated. Specificity for CMV antigens was confirmed in vitro for a few of the CMV-associated chains. Diagnosis of cytomegalovirus status made by the classifier reportedly showed high specificity and sensitivity.

Sequencing used PBMCs. V gene TRBV7-6 combines with J gene TRBJ2-1; TRBD2 matches 7 bases. The TCR originated in a man between 18 and 29 years old in good health and CMV-seronegative. The CDR3 sequence: CASSKGGNNEQFF. CDR3 DNA: TGTGCCAGCTCTAAGGGAGGGAACAATGAGCAGTTCTTC.